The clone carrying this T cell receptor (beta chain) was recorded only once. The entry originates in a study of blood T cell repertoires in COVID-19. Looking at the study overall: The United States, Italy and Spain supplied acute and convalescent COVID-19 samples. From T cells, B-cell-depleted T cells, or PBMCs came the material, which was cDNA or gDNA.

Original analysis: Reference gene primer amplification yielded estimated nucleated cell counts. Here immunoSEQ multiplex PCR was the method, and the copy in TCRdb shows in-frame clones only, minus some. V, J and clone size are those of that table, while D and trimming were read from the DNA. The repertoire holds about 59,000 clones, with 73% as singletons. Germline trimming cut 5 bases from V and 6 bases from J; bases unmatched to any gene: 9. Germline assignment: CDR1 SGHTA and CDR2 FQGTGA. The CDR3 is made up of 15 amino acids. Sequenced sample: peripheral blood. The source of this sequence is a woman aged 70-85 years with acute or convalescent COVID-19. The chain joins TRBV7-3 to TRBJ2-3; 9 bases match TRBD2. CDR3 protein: CASSPTSGRGDTQYF. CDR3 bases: TGTGCCAGCAGCCCGACTAGCGGCCGGGGGGATACGCAGTATTTT.